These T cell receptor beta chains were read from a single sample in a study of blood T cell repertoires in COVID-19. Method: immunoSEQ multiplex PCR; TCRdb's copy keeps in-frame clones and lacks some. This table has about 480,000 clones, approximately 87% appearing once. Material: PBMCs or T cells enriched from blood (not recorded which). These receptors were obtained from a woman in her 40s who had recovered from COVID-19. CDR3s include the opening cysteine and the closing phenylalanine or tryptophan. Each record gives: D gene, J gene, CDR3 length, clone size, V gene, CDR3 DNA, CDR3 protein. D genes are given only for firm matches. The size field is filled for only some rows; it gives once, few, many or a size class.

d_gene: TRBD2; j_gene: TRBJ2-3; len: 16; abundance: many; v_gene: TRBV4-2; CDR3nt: TGTGCCAGCAGCCAAGATCTAGCGGGAGGCACAGATACGCAGTATTTT; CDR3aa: CASSQDLAGGTDTQYF
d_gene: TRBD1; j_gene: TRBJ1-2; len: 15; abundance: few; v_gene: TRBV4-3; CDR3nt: TGCGCCAGCAGCGGTTGGACAGGGGAGAACTATGGCTACACCTTC; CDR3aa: CASSGWTGENYGYTF
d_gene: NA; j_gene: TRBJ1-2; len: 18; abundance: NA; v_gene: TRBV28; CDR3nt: TGTGCCAGCAGTTTAAGTTTGAGTACCCCCTCTGATCGTGTGATCTACACCTTC; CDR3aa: CASSLSLSTPSDRVIYTF
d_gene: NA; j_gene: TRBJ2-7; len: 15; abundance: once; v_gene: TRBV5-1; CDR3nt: TGCGCCAGCAGCTTGGAAGGGAGACTCTACGACGGGCAGTACTTC; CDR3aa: CASSLEGRLYDGQYF
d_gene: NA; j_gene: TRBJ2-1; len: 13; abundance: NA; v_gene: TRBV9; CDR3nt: TGTGCCAGCAGCCTACGGACAGCGCATGAGCAGTTCTTC; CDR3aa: CASSLRTAHEQFF
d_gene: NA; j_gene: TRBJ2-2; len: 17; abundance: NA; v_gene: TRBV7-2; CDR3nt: TGTGCCAGCAGCTTAGCGAATAGCGGAGCAAACACCGGGGAGCTGTTTTTT; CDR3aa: CASSLANSGANTGELFF
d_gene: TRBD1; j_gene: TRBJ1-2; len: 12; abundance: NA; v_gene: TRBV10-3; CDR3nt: TGTGCCATCAGTGACGGAGACAGGGGGTACACCTTC; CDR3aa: CAISDGDRGYTF
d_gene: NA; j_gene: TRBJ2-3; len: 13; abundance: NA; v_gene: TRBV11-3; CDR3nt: TGTGCCAGCAGTGAGCGGGCCACAGATACGCAGTATTTT; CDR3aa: CASSERATDTQYF
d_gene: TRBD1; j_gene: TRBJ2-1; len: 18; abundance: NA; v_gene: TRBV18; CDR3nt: TGTGCCAGCTCACCGGTCCCGGGACAGGGGTCGGGGTTGAATGAGCAGTTCTTC; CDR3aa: CASSPVPGQGSGLNEQFF
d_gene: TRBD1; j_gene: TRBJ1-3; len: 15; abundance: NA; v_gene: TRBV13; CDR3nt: TGTGCCAGCAGCCCGGGACAGGGGGCTCGGAACACCATATATTTT; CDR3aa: CASSPGQGARNTIYF
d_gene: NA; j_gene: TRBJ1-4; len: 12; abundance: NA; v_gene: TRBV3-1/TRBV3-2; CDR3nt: TGTGCCAGCAGCCAAACACCCGAAAAACTGTTTTTT; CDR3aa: CASSQTPEKLFF
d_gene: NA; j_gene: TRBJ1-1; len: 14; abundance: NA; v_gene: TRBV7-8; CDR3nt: TGTGCCAGCAGCCCCGGACACCAGAACACTGAAGCTTTCTTT; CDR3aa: CASSPGHQNTEAFF
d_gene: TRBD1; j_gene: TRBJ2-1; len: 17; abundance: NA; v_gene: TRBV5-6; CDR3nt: TGTGCCAGCAGCCGAATCGTGGACAGGGGGTACGGGAATGAGCAGTTCTTC; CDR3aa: CASSRIVDRGYGNEQFF
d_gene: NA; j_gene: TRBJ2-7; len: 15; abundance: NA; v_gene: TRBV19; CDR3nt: TGTGCCAGTAGTAACGGCAGGGGAACTCTCTACGAGCAGTACTTC; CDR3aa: CASSNGRGTLYEQYF
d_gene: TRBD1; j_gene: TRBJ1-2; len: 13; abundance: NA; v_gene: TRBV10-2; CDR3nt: TGCGCCAGCAGTGTAGCAGGGGGTTCTGGCTACACCTTC; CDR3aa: CASSVAGGSGYTF
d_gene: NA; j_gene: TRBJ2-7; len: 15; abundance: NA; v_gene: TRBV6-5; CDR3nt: TGTGCCAGCAGTTATCCCAGTCGGGGGACCTACGAGCAGTACTTC; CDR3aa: CASSYPSRGTYEQYF
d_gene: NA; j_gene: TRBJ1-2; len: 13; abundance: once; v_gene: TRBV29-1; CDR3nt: TGCAGCGTGGTGTTTTCAGGGGATTATGGCTACACCTTC; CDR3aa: CSVVFSGDYGYTF
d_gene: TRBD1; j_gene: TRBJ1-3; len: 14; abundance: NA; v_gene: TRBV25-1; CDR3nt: TGTGCCAGCAGGGAGACAGGGGCCGGAAACACCATATATTTT; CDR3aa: CASRETGAGNTIYF
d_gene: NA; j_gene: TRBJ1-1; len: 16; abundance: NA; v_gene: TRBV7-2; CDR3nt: TGTGCCAGCAGCCCCACCCCGGGTCCCGGGGTCGGTGAAGCTTTCTTT; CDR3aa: CASSPTPGPGVGEAFF
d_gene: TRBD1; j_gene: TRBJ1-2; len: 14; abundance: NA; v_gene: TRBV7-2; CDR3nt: TGTGCCAGCAGCGCCAATCCAGGGGGCCATGGCTACACCTTC; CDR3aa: CASSANPGGHGYTF
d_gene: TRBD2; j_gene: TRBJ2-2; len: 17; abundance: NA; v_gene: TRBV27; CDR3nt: TGTGCCAGCAGTCCCTACCGGGGGGGAGGTGGCACCGGGGAGCTGTTTTTT; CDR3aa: CASSPYRGGGGTGELFF
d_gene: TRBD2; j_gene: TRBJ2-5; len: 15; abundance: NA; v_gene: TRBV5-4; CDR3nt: TGTGCCAGCAGCGGGGAGACTAGCGGAAGAGAGACCCAGTACTTC; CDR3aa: CASSGETSGRETQYF
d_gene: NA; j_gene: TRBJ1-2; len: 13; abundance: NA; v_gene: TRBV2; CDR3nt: TGTGCCAGCAGGGGCGACAGTATCAATGGCTACACCTTC; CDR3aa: CASRGDSINGYTF
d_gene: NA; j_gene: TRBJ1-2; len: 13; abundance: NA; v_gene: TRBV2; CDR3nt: TGTGCCAGCATAAAGACAAACGACTATGGCTACACCTTC; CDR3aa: CASIKTNDYGYTF
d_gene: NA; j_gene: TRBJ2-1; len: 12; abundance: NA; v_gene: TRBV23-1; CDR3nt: TGCGCCAGCAGTCGGCAGGACAATGAGCAGTTCTTC; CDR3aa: CASSRQDNEQFF
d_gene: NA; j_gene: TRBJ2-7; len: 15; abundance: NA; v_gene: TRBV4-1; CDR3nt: TGCGCCAGCAGCCAAGATTCTGGAGGGTATAACGAGCAGTACTTC; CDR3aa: CASSQDSGGYNEQYF
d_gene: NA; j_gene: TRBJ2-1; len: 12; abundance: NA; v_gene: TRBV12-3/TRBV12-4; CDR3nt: TGTGCCAGCAGCCCTGACAGGACGGAGCAGTTCTTC; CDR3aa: CASSPDRTEQFF
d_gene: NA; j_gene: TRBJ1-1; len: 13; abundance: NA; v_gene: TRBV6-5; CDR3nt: TGTGCCAGCAGAAAGACAGCGAACACTGAAGCTTTCTTT; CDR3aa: CASRKTANTEAFF
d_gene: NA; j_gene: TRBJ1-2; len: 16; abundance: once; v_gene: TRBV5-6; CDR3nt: TGTGCCAGCAGCTCCCTGGTGGGGCAGCCCAACTATGGCTACACCTTC; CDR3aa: CASSSLVGQPNYGYTF
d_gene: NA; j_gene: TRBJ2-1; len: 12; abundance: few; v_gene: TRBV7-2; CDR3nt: TGTGCCAGCAGCTTAACAGTCACTGAGCAGTTCTTC; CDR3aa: CASSLTVTEQFF
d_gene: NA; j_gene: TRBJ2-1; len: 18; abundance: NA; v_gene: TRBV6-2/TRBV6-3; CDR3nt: TGTGCCAGCAGTTACTCTGAGCTGGGCGGGCCGATCTACAATGAGCAGTTCTTC; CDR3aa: CASSYSELGGPIYNEQFF
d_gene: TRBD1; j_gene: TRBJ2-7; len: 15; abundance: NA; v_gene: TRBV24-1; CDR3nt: TGTGCCACCAGTGATGCTGGGACAGGGGGCTACGAGCAGTACTTC; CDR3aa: CATSDAGTGGYEQYF
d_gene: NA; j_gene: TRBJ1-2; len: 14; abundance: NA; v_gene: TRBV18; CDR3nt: TGTGCCAGCTCACCAAATACCAACAGCTATGGCTACACCTTC; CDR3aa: CASSPNTNSYGYTF
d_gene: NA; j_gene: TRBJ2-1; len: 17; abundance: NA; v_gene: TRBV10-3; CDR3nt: TGTGCCATCAGCCGAGTCCAAGGATCCAACCTAGGGGATGAGCAGTTCTTC; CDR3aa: CAISRVQGSNLGDEQFF
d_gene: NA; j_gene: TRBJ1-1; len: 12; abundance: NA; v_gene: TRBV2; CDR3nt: TGTGCCAGCAGTACAGGGTACACTGAAGCTTTCTTT; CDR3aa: CASSTGYTEAFF
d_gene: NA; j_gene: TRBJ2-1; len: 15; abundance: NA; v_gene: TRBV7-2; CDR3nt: TGTGCCAGCAGCTTAGAACGGGGCTCCTACAATGAGCAGTTCTTC; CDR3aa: CASSLERGSYNEQFF
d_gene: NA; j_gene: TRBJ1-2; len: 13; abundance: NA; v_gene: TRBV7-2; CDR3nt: TGTGCCAGCAGCTTAGGGCAGGGAGGCGGCTACACCTTC; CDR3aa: CASSLGQGGGYTF
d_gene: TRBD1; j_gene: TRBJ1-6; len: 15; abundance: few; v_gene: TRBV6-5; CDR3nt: TGTGCCAGCAGCGACAGGGGACCGGATAATTCACCCCTCCACTTT; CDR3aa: CASSDRGPDNSPLHF
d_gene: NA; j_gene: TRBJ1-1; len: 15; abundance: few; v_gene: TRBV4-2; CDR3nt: TGTGCCAGCAGCCAAGCCGGGAATCCGAACACTGAAGCTTTCTTT; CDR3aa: CASSQAGNPNTEAFF
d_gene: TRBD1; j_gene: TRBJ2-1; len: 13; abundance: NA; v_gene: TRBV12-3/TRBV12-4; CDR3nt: TGTGCCAGCAGACCCGGGACAGGCATATGGCAGTTCTTC; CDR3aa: CASRPGTGIWQFF
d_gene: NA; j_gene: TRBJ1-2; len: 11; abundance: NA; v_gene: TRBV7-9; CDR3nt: TGTGCCAGCAGCCCTGGCAGTGGCTACACCTTC; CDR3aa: CASSPGSGYTF
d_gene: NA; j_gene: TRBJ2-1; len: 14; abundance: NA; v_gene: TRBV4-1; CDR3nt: TGCGCCAGCAGCCAAAAGAGTAGGGGGAATGAGCAGTTCTTC; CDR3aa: CASSQKSRGNEQFF
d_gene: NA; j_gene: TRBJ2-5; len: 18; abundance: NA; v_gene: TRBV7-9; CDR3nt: TGTGCCAGCAGCTTAACATCCCCCTACGCAGGGGGGAAAGAGACCCAGTACTTC; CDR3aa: CASSLTSPYAGGKETQYF
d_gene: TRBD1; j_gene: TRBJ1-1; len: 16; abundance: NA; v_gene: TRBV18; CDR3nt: TGTGCCAGCTCACCTGTACCCGTAGGGGGCGCGCCTGAAGCTTTCTTT; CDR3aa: CASSPVPVGGAPEAFF
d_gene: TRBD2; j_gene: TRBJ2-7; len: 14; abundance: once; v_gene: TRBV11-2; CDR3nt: TGTGCCAGCAGCCACCCAGCGGGAGGGAACGAGCAGTACTTC; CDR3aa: CASSHPAGGNEQYF
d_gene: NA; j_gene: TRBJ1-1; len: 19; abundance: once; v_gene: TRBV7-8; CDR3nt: TGTGCCAGCAGCTTCCGTTACGGAATCACCCAACACGGGGACACTGAAGCTTTCTTT; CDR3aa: CASSFRYGITQHGDTEAFF
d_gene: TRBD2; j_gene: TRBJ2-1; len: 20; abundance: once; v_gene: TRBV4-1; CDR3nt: TGCGCCAGCAGCCAAGATCTGTTTGGACTAGGAGGGTTCCTCTACAATGAGCAGTTCTTC; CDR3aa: CASSQDLFGLGGFLYNEQFF
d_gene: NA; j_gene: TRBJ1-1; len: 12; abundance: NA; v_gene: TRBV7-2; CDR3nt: TGTGCCAGCAGCCTAAAGACTCGTGAAGCTTTCTTT; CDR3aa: CASSLKTREAFF
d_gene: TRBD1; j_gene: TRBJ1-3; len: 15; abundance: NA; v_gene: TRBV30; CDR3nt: TGTGCCTGGAGACAAACAGGGGGCTTTGGAAACACCATATATTTT; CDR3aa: CAWRQTGGFGNTIYF
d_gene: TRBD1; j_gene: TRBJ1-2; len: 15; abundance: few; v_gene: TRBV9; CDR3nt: TGTGCCAGCAGCCCAACTACAGGGGGCGTCTATGGCTACACCTTC; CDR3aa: CASSPTTGGVYGYTF
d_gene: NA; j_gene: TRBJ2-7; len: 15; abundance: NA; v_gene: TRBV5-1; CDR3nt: TGCGCCAGCAGCTTGGGCCTCGGGGTTCAAAGCGAGCAGTACTTC; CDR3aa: CASSLGLGVQSEQYF
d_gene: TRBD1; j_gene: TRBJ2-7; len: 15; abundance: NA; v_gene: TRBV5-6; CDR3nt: TGTGCCAGCAGCTCGGCGGACAGGGTAGTGGACGAGCAGTACTTC; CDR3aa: CASSSADRVVDEQYF
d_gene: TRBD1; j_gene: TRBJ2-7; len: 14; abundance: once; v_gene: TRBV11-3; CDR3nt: TGTGCCAGCAGCTTATACCAGGGGGCGGGTGAGCAGTACTTC; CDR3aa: CASSLYQGAGEQYF
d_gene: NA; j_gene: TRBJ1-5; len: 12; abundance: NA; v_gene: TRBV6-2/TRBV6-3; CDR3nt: TGTGCCAGCAGTTTCTCCGCCGGGCCCCAGCATTTT; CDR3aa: CASSFSAGPQHF
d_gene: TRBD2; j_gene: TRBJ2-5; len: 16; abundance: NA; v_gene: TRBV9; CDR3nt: TGTGCCAGCAGCGCAGGGACTACAGCGGTCCCAGAGACCCAGTACTTC; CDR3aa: CASSAGTTAVPETQYF